This TCR beta chain was captured by sequencing in a study of human T cells and chemical hapten exposure. About the research overall: Patch tests put 0.01% DPC on the upper back, read at 6 days. Cases of alopecia areata, totalis or universalis occurred in a predominantly female patient group.

This clonotype was seen more than once but under ten times. In TCRdb, the RACE reads were re-called with MiXCR into one record per CDR3 protein. Seen here are some 71,000 distinct CDR3 sequences, more than 9.5% observed once, and the top ten hold more than 1.3%. Stated time point: patch test 3, about 24 weeks after DPC sensitization. Treatment: therapeutic diphenylcyclopropenone sensitization with weekly scalp DPC. The germline V gene has CDR1 MNHNS and CDR2 SASEGT. This CDR3 has 16 amino acids. V was cut by 6 bases and J by 1 base, with 18 bases left in between. V gene TRBV6-1 combines with J gene TRBJ1-1; D is undetermined. Specimen: whole blood, collected in connection with sensitization to the hapten diphenylcyclopropenone (DPC). The receptor was derived from a woman aged 50 to 60 with alopecia areata. Some clones in this sample may be carry-over from other donors' samples. The CDR3 sequence: CASRSAGRVSNTEAFF. The DNA of the CDR3 is TGTGCCAGCAGGAGCGCCGGTAGGGTTTCGAACACTGAAGCTTTCTTT.